This is a list of T cell receptor beta chains from one sample in a study of blood T cell repertoires in COVID-19. Some clones are missing from TCRdb's copy, which holds only in-frame ones; the method was immunoSEQ multiplex PCR. The table lists fewer than 500,000 clones, approximately 90% of them singletons. Sequencing was carried out using PBMCs or T cells enriched from blood (not recorded which). The receptors come from a man aged 30 to 45 who had recovered from COVID-19. The CDR3 runs from the conserved cysteine through the conserved F or W. A D gene is named only where the DNA matches it firmly. Expanded clones are given a class, and other clones once, few, many or no size at all.

CDR3 length	V gene	J gene	D gene	clone size	CDR3 DNA	CDR3 protein
15	TRBV7-9	TRBJ1-5	TRBD1	-	TGTGCCAGCAGCTCAGGCGGACAGGGGAAAGAGCCCCAGCATTTT	CASSSGGQGKEPQHF
13	TRBV28	TRBJ1-6	-	-	TGTGCCAGCAGTTTATATTCGGGGACACCCCTCCACTTT	CASSLYSGTPLHF
15	TRBV6-5	TRBJ2-1	TRBD2	-	TGTGCCAGCATGGGGGGGGTAGCGGGATATAATGAGCAGTTCTTC	CASMGGVAGYNEQFF
16	TRBV5-6	TRBJ2-5	-	-	TGTGCCAGCAGCTTGAAGCAGGGATTTGGGCAAGAGACCCAGTACTTC	CASSLKQGFGQETQYF
15	TRBV19	TRBJ1-5	-	-	TGTGCCAGTAGTTTCGGGGTTCAGAGCAATCAGCCCCAGCATTTT	CASSFGVQSNQPQHF
18	TRBV4-2	TRBJ2-1	TRBD2	-	TGTGCCAGCAGCCTCATGCCATCGCTAGCGGGGCTATATAATGAGCAGTTCTTC	CASSLMPSLAGLYNEQFF
15	TRBV12-5	TRBJ2-1	TRBD2	-	TGTGCTAGTGGTCCCCTGGCGGGAGGGCCGTATGAGCAGTTCTTC	CASGPLAGGPYEQFF
14	TRBV28	TRBJ1-3	TRBD1	-	TGTGCCAGCAGAAAAGACAGGGGACTAAACACCATATATTTT	CASRKDRGLNTIYF
15	TRBV7-2	TRBJ2-1	TRBD2	-	TGTGCCAGCAGCTTCCGGGAGGCCCCTTACAATGAGCAGTTCTTC	CASSFREAPYNEQFF
16	TRBV9	TRBJ2-2	TRBD2	-	TGTGCCAGCAGCAGACTAGCGGGAAAGAACACCGGGGAGCTGTTTTTT	CASSRLAGKNTGELFF
14	TRBV18	TRBJ2-5	TRBD1	-	TGTGCCAGCTCACAGACAGGGGTGCGAGAGACCCAGTACTTC	CASSQTGVRETQYF
15	TRBV15	TRBJ2-3	TRBD2	-	TGTGCCACCAGCAGTCTAGCGGTTAGCACAGATACGCAGTATTTT	CATSSLAVSTDTQYF
13	TRBV7-9	TRBJ1-2	-	-	TGTGCCAGCAGCTTGGGGCAGAAAAATGGCTACACCTTC	CASSLGQKNGYTF
16	TRBV4-2	TRBJ2-3	TRBD1	-	TGTGCCAGCAGCCAAGTGCCGGGACAGGGGGCAGATACGCAGTATTTT	CASSQVPGQGADTQYF
15	TRBV6-5	TRBJ2-6	-	-	TGTGCCAGCAGCTCTCGACAGGTGGAGGCCAACGTCCTGACTTTC	CASSSRQVEANVLTF
15	TRBV5-1	TRBJ2-3	TRBD2	-	TGCGCCAGCAGCGCACTAGCGGGGCACGCAGATACGCAGTATTTT	CASSALAGHADTQYF
12	TRBV29-1	TRBJ2-3	TRBD2	-	TGCAGCGTACGGCGGGAGTCAGATACGCAGTATTTT	CSVRRESDTQYF
15	TRBV5-6	TRBJ1-6	-	-	TGTGCCAGCAGCCGGTCGTGGCAGGGCGGTTCACCCCTCCACTTT	CASSRSWQGGSPLHF
14	TRBV19	TRBJ2-1	TRBD2	-	TGTGCCAGTAGCACGGGACTAGCGGGATATGAGCAGTTCTTC	CASSTGLAGYEQFF
15	TRBV6-6	TRBJ2-5	-	-	TGTGCCAGCAGTTACTCGGGGGGACAGCAAGAGACCCAGTACTTC	CASSYSGGQQETQYF
15	TRBV5-4	TRBJ1-1	-	few	TGTGCCAGCAGCTTGGCCGCCAGGGGAGCCACTGAAGCTTTCTTT	CASSLAARGATEAFF
15	TRBV7-6	TRBJ1-6	-	-	TGTGCCAGCAGCTTAGGTTCGCAGGGCAATTCACCCCTCCACTTT	CASSLGSQGNSPLHF
14	TRBV18	TRBJ1-1	TRBD1	few	TGTGCCAGCTCAAGGGACAGGGTGGTAGCTGAAGCTTTCTTT	CASSRDRVVAEAFF
14	TRBV3-1/TRBV3-2	TRBJ1-1	-	-	TGTGCCAGCAGCCAACGGGAGAGGAACACTGAAGCTTTCTTT	CASSQRERNTEAFF
13	TRBV10-3	TRBJ2-3	-	-	TGTGCCGCCCGGGACACAACCACAGATACGCAGTATTTT	CAARDTTTDTQYF
15	TRBV3-1/TRBV3-2	TRBJ2-7	TRBD2	-	TGTGCCAGCAGCCAAGATCGGGGACTAGCGGGAGGACTGTACTTC	CASSQDRGLAGGLYF
14	TRBV6-5	TRBJ2-3	TRBD1	once	TGTGCCAGCAGCACGTGGGACAGGGAGGATACGCAGTATTTT	CASSTWDREDTQYF
16	TRBV5-4	TRBJ2-1	TRBD2	few	TGTGCCAGCAGCCTCCCCCGGGGGACTAGACGAGATGAGCAGTTCTTC	CASSLPRGTRRDEQFF
21	TRBV28	TRBJ2-3	-	-	TGTGCCAGCAGTTTAATCCCGCAGGGGCTCTCCTCTCGCCCTTTCACAGATACGCAGTATTTT	CASSLIPQGLSSRPFTDTQYF
16	TRBV19	TRBJ2-3	-	-	TGTGCCAGTAGTATAGGGAGGTGGCTAGCTAATGGTACGCAGTATTTT	CASSIGRWLANGTQYF
15	TRBV4-1	TRBJ1-1	-	-	TGCGCCAGCAGCCAAGGGGCAGGGCCGAACACTGAAGCTTTCTTT	CASSQGAGPNTEAFF
12	TRBV29-1	TRBJ2-5	TRBD2	-	TGCAGCGCGGGGGGGGCTGCAGAGACCCAGTACTTC	CSAGGAAETQYF
16	TRBV7-9	TRBJ2-1	TRBD2	-	TGTGCCAGCAGCTTATTAGCGGGAGTTGCCTACAATGAGCAGTTCTTC	CASSLLAGVAYNEQFF
13	TRBV27	TRBJ2-1	-	-	TGTGCCAGCAGTTTATATGGCGGGCTTGAGCAGTTCTTC	CASSLYGGLEQFF
13	TRBV2	TRBJ1-1	-	-	TGTGCCAGCGGTTTTTCCGCGGGGGCTGAAGCTTTCTTT	CASGFSAGAEAFF